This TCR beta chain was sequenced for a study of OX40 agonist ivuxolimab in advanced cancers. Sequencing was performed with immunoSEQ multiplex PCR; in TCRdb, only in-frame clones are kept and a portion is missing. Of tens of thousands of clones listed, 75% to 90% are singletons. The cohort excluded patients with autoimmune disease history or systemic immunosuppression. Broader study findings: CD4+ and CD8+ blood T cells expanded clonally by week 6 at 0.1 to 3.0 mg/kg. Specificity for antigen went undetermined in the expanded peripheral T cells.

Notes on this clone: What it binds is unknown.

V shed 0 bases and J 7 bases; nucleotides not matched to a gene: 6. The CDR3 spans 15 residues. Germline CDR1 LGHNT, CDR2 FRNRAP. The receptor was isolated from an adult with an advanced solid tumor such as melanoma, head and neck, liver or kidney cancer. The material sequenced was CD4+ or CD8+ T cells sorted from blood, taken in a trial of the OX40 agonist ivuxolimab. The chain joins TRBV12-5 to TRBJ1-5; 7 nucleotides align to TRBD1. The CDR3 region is CASGLVWAGGQPQHF. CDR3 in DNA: TGTGCTAGTGGTTTGGTTTGGGCAGGGGGACAGCCCCAGCATTTT.